This entry lists 5 T cell receptor beta chains sequenced from one sample in a study of cytotoxic CD8 clonotypes in ibrutinib-treated CLL. Profiling relied on immunoSEQ multiplex PCR, and the TCRdb table lists in-frame clones only, not all of them. The sample lists under 300,000 clones; more than 70% were seen once. The sample in question was PBMCs, obtained at disease progression, from a patient treated with ibrutinib. All receptors come from a human donor with chronic lymphocytic leukemia.

The genes are TRBV5-1 and TRBJ2-7; D may be TRBD1 (5 bases). The V gene lost 5 bases and the J gene lost 2 bases, with 17 bases spanning the gap. CDR1 and CDR2 (germline): SGHRS, YFSETQ. The CDR3 runs to 15 residues. This chain's CDR3 is CASRGWGQKAYEQYF. The CDR3 DNA sequence: TGCGCCAGCAGAGGGTGGGGCCAGAAGGCCTACGAGCAGTACTTC. The variable domain in full, with the rest retrieved from reference TRBV5-1 and TRBJ2-7, is KAGVTQTPRYLIKTRGQQVTLSCSPISGHRSVSWYQQTPGQGLQFLFEYFSETQRNKGNFPGRFSGRQFSNSRSEMNVSTLELGDSALYLCASRGWGQKAYEQYFGPGTRLTVT.

This chain connects TRBV10-3 to TRBJ2-7, with a possible D match to TRBD2 (5 bases). Deletions cut 3 bases from V and 1 base from J, with 7 bases between. Germline CDR1 ENHRY, CDR2 SYGVKD. This CDR3 has 13 amino acids. The CDR3 protein is CAISDEGSYEQYF. The CDR3 DNA reads as TGTGCCATCAGTGACGAGGGTTCCTACGAGCAGTACTTC.

The CDR3 loop reads CASSYPSGAETQYF. CDR3 DNA sequence: TGTGCCAGCAGTTACCCTAGCGGGGCAGAGACCCAGTACTTC. The rearrangement links TRBV6-5 to TRBJ2-5, with TRBD2 identical over 9 bases. The CDR3 extends over 14 amino acids. V trimming: 2 bases; J trimming: 4 bases; junction bases outside the gene matches: 2. The germline CDR1 and CDR2 sequences are MNHEY and SVGAGI.

The rearrangement joins TRBV28 to TRBJ2-7, with D possibly being TRBD1 (5 bases). With 10 bases removed from V and 3 bases from J, the gap between germline ends came to 19 bases. The germline V gene has CDR1 MDHEN and CDR2 SYDVKM. This CDR3 is built from 14 residues. The CDR3 bases are TGTGCCACCGGACAAACCGGGTCCTACTACGAGCAGTACTTC. Encoded protein: CATGQTGSYYEQYF.

The chain carries TRBV9 and TRBJ2-3, with D perhaps matching TRBD2 (5 bases). CDR3 length: 16 residues. Germline CDR1 SGDLS, CDR2 YYNGEE. V was pared by 0 bases and J by 1 base, with 12 bases between. CDR3 in amino acids: CASSVAGVVGTDTQYF. Written as DNA, the CDR3 is TGTGCCAGCAGCGTAGCCGGGGTGGTAGGCACAGATACGCAGTATTTT. Looking up the rest from reference TRBV9 and TRBJ2-3 gives the full variable domain: DSGVTQTPKHLITATGQRVTLRCSPRSGDLSVYWYQQSLDQGLQFLIQYYNGEERAKGNILERFSAQQFPDLHSELNLSSLELGDSALYFCASSVAGVVGTDTQYFGPGTRLTVL.